Ten or more counts support the clone carrying this T cell receptor beta chain. Its matching antigen is unknown. Patients selected for sequencing had displayed CD8+CD57+ cell expansion by flow cytometry. Everyone among the patients had severe acquired aplastic anemia. No patient had been given any therapy when blood was sampled. This record comes from a study of CD8+CD57+ T cells in acquired aplastic anemia. Whole-study findings and limits: With respect to CD8+ Simpson's diversity, patients and controls did not differ significantly. Twenty-nine CD8+ CDR3 sequences were shared between patients and controls.

Both TCR beta VDJ combination and CDR3 sequence profiling were carried out. Genomic DNA was the template for this profiling. TCRdb passed the reads through MiXCR, listing each CDR3 protein once. The sample contains around 150,000 distinct CDR3 sequences, 40% to 50% of which appear only once. V shed 4 bases and J 8 bases; nucleotides not matched to a gene: 23. The CDR3 is made up of 19 amino acids. Germline lookup yields CDR1 KGHDR and CDR2 SFDVKD. The source of this sequence is a human donor with aplastic anemia. V is TRBV24-1 and J is TRBJ2-3; TRBD2 matches 7 bases. Sequenced: sorted CD4+, CD8+, or CD8+CD57+ T cells (not recorded which) from PBMCs. CDR3 amino acids: CATSDPSSPLAGEPATQYF. The CDR3 nucleotides are TGTGCCACCAGTGACCCTTCTTCGCCTTTGGCGGGAGAGCCGGCTACGCAGTATTTT.